The present T cell receptor beta chain was sequenced within a study of blood T cell repertoires in COVID-19. Across the whole study: Researchers got acute and convalescent COVID-19 samples from the United States, Italy and Spain.

This CDR3 has 15 amino acids. Germline lookup yields CDR1 SGHVS and CDR2 FQNEAQ. Unmatched junction bases numbered 5, after V lost 4 bases and J lost 0 bases. Enrollment of patients from Seattle took place during active infection, with longitudinal follow-up. The table came from immunoSEQ multiplex PCR; TCRdb's copy has only in-frame clones and leaves some out. The data contain 130,000 or so clones, around 90% of them singletons. The sample taken for sequencing was peripheral blood. The chain recombines TRBV7-8 with TRBJ1-1; 7 bases line up with TRBD1. This TCR derives from a human donor with COVID-19, enrolled during active disease. The donor label of this sample is uncertain. The CDR3 region is CASSSTGELNTEAFF. DNA for the CDR3: TGTGCCAGCAGCTCTACAGGGGAACTGAACACTGAAGCTTTCTTT. The entire variable domain, with the rest obtained from reference TRBV7-8 and TRBJ1-1, is as follows: GAGVSQSPRYKVAKRGQDVALRCDPISGHVSLFWYQQALGQGPEFLTYFQNEAQLDKSGLPSDRFFAERPEGSVSTLKIQRTQQEDSAVYLCASSSTGELNTEAFFGQGTRLTVV.